Below, one T cell receptor (beta chain) is given with its context. This clone appeared a single time. Which antigen it targets is not known. Base qualities are not recorded, but no much larger clone differs from it by a single base. This entry belongs to a study of control samples from healthy donors and cancer patients (dated by TCRdb to the early 2020s). The protocol used for the library was the immunoSEQ multiplex PCR assay. The immuneACCESS repertoire file appears here via TCRdb, limited to in-frame rearrangements. These files lack a portion of the clones; in checked studies, under half of the deficit traces to unresolved V genes, and the cause of the others is not known. This sample is represented by roughly 130,000 clones; approximately 90% of them were singletons. The ten most abundant clones make up just over 8.5% of the sample. V sheds 3 bases and J sheds 4 bases, leaving 18 bases between their ends. CDR3 length: 16 amino acids, cysteine to phenylalanine. Only the CDR3 region is kept as DNA, spanning 48 bases read in frame from base 1. Via the germline V gene (reference sequence), CDR1 is LNHDA and CDR2 SQIVND.

The chain was built from TRBV19 and TRBJ1-1; the best D guess is TRBD1, with 5 bases matching. The sample taken for sequencing was blood. The receptor was derived from a man aged 18 to 29 in good health. The CDR3 here reads CASSIQGDGRRTEAFF. The nucleotide sequence is given as TGTGCCAGTAGTATTCAAGGGGACGGCAGGCGCACTGAAGCTTTCTTT. Outside the CDR3, residues come from the reference TRBV19 and TRBJ1-1 proteins, so the full variable domain is: DGGITQSPKYLFRKEGQNVTLSCEQNLNHDAMYWYRQDPGQGLRLIYYSQIVNDFQKGDIAEGYSVSREKKESFPLTVTSAQKNPTAFYLCASSIQGDGRRTEAFFGQGTRLTVV.